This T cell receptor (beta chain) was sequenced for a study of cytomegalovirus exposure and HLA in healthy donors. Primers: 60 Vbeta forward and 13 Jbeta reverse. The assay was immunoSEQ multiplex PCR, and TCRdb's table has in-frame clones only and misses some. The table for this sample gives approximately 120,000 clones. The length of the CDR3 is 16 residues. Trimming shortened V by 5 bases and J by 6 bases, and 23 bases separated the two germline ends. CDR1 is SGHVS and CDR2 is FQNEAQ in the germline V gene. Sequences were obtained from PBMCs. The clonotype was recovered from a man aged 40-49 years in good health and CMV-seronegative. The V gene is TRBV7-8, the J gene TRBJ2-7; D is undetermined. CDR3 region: CASSLFPGPRRSEQYF. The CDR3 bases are TGTGCCAGCAGCCTCTTCCCCGGCCCTAGGCGTAGCGAGCAGTACTTC.